This TCR beta chain was identified during a study of blood T cell repertoires in COVID-19. Background on the study: Samples taken during acute and convalescent COVID-19 were collected in the United States, Italy and Spain. Sample material is recorded as cDNA or gDNA derived from T cells, B-cell-depleted T cells, or PBMCs.

Germline V gene data show CDR1 as MNHEY and CDR2 as SMNVEV (reference sequence). Unmatched junction bases numbered 4, after V lost 2 bases and J lost 7 bases. CDR3 size: 14 residues. As processed by the authors: Scientists estimated how many nucleated cells there were by amplifying reference gene primers. Some clones are missing from TCRdb's copy, which holds only in-frame ones; the method was immunoSEQ multiplex PCR. V, J and clone size are taken as reported in that table, and D and trimming were inferred from the DNA itself. This table holds approximately 190,000 clones, around 86% found once. The material sequenced was peripheral blood. The genes are TRBV27 and TRBJ2-4, with TRBD1 matching 8 bases. This receptor was taken from a man older than 75 with acute or convalescent COVID-19. This CDR3 reads CASSLDRGSNIQYF. CDR3 DNA sequence: TGTGCCAGCAGTTTAGACAGGGGATCGAACATTCAGTACTTC.